The 27 T cell receptor beta chains below all came from one sample that was sequenced in a study of shared T cell receptors in the human thymus. Here immunoSEQ multiplex PCR was the method, and the copy in TCRdb shows in-frame clones only, minus some. The data contain some 760,000 clones, approximately 85% of them singletons. Separately, the same data were catalogued under a study of human thymus T cells.

The sample was thymocytes. These TCRs come from a girl under two years old with a congenital heart defect.

The chain is built from TRBV7-9 and TRBJ2-1, with D possibly TRBD1 on 6 matching bases. CDR3 size: 15 residues. The ends were cut back, 3 bases at V and 0 bases at J, with 9 bases in the middle. The V gene's germline CDR1 is SEHNR and CDR2 FQNEAQ (reference sequence). The CDR3 sequence: CASSFRGSSYNEQFF. Written as DNA, the CDR3 is TGTGCCAGCAGCTTCAGGGGAAGCTCCTACAATGAGCAGTTCTTC.

The chain recombines TRBV9 with TRBJ2-1; 8 bases fit TRBD2. Germline trimming cut 4 bases from V and 4 bases from J; bases unmatched to any gene: 7. This CDR3 comprises 15 residues. Germline V gives CDR1 SGDLS, CDR2 YYNGEE. CDR3 amino acids: CASSPRVAGYNEQFF. The CDR3 nucleotides are TGTGCCAGCAGCCCCCGTGTAGCGGGGTACAATGAGCAGTTCTTC.

This chain joins TRBV21-1 and TRBJ2-7; TRBD1, as called in the table, went unchecked against the DNA. TRBV21-1 is tagged as a pseudogene. CDR3 length equals 15 residues. In DNA form, the CDR3 reads TGTGCCAGCAGCAGGGGGGGACAGGCCACCTACGAGCAGTACTTC. This gives the protein CASSRGGQATYEQYF.

The gene calls are TRBV29-1 and TRBJ1-1; 7 nucleotides align to TRBD1. With 5 bases clipped from V and 4 bases from J, the junction kept 7 bases outside the gene matches. The CDR3 is 13 residues long. In germline, CDR1 is SQVTM, CDR2 ANQGSEA. The CDR3, as DNA: TGCAGCGTTTACGGGACAGTCACCACTGAAGCTTTCTTT. Translated, it gives CSVYGTVTTEAFF.

This clone was counted only a few times. Other nucleotide sequences in the sample specify the same CDR3. The chain recombines TRBV20-1 with TRBJ1-1; TRBD1 might be the D (5 bases). The CDR3 has 10 amino acids. With 5 bases removed from V and 5 bases from J, the gap between germline ends came to 6 bases. Per the germline V gene, CDR1 is DFQATT and CDR2 is SNEGSKA (reference sequence). The CDR3 region has the DNA TGCAGTGCTGGGGGGACTGAAGCTTTCTTT. Translating gives CSAGGTEAFF.

This rearrangement joins TRBV7-9 to TRBJ1-2, with TRBD1 matching 7 bases. The CDR3 has 16 amino acids. The junction had 9 bases not matched to a gene; V was cut back by 1 base and J by 4 bases. Germline loops: CDR1 SEHNR, CDR2 FQNEAQ (reference sequence). The CDR3 loop is CASSLVGPTGIYGYTF. DNA of the CDR3: TGTGCCAGCAGCTTAGTGGGTCCGACAGGGATCTATGGCTACACCTTC.

About this clone: The junction shows a germline mismatch at one end, possibly a read error. The chain couples TRBV7-7 to TRBJ2-3, with TRBD1 matching 9 bases. The CDR3 contains 17 residues. The germline CDR1 and CDR2 sequences are SSHAT and FNYEAQ (reference sequence). As DNA, the CDR3 is TGTGCTAGCAGCTTAGCGATAGGACAGGGGATTAAAGATACGCAGTATTTT. It is translated as CASSLAIGQGIKDTQYF.

The rearrangement links TRBV18 to TRBJ1-2; a possible D gene is TRBD1 (5 bases). This CDR3 has 15 amino acids. Germline-derived CDR1 and CDR2 are KGHSH and LQKENI. With 1 base removed from V and 3 bases from J, the gap between germline ends came to 12 bases. The CDR3 spells CASSPQETDHYGYTF. In DNA, the CDR3 is TGTGCCAGCTCACCACAGGAGACAGACCACTATGGCTACACCTTC.

The rearrangement joins TRBV6-4 to TRBJ2-1, with D unclear. Germline loops: CDR1 MRHNA, CDR2 SNTAGT. V shed 0 bases and J shed 5 bases, with 11 bases lying between them. CDR3 length: 15 residues. CDR3 DNA: TGTGCCAGCAGTGACTCGACCAGGTTGAACAATGAGCAGTTCTTC. This gives the protein CASSDSTRLNNEQFF.

Comment on this clone: At the DNA level, this CDR3 is encoded by other sequences in the same sample as well. This chain links TRBV6-5 with TRBJ1-5; unclear D gene. Trimming left V 2 bases short and J 2 bases short, with 7 bases between. This CDR3 is 14 amino acids long. The germline gives CDR1 MNHEY, CDR2 SVGAGI. The CDR3 loop is CASSYGQGNQPQHF. CDR3 sequence (DNA): TGTGCCAGCAGTTACGGGCAGGGCAATCAGCCCCAGCATTTT.

This chain links TRBV9 with TRBJ1-2; 8 nucleotides match TRBD1. The CDR3 consists of 21 residues. Germline V gene sequence: CDR1 SGDLS, CDR2 YYNGEE. V lost 4 bases, J lost 2 bases, and 25 bases stayed unmatched. CDR3 in amino acids: CASSSDPTGDEFLNGNYGYTF. The CDR3, as DNA: TGTGCCAGCAGCTCAGACCCGACAGGGGATGAGTTTTTAAACGGGAACTATGGCTACACCTTC. Using reference TRBV9 and TRBJ1-2 for the parts outside the CDR3, the full variable domain is DSGVTQTPKHLITATGQRVTLRCSPRSGDLSVYWYQQSLDQGLQFLIQYYNGEERAKGNILERFSAQQFPDLHSELNLSSLELGDSALYFCASSSDPTGDEFLNGNYGYTFGSGTRLTVV.

The gene calls are TRBV5-1 and TRBJ1-6, with TRBD1 matching over 8 bases. The CDR3 consists of 15 residues. CDR1 and CDR2 from the germline V gene are SGHRS and YFSETQ. J was trimmed by 7 bases and V by 3 bases; bases with no gene match: 6. CDR3: CASSSTGVQNSPLHF. The CDR3 nucleotides are TGCGCCAGCAGCTCGACAGGGGTTCAGAATTCACCCCTCCACTTT.

This clone has just one count. The chain recombines TRBV10-3 with TRBJ2-2; maybe TRBD1 (6 bases). This CDR3 is 17 amino acids long. Trimming removed 2 bases at V and 0 bases at J, with 13 bases between. The germline CDR1 and CDR2 sequences are ENHRY and SYGVKD. CDR3 loop: CAISEHRDNSNTGELFF. The CDR3 coding sequence is TGTGCCATCAGTGAGCACAGGGACAATTCGAACACCGGGGAGCTGTTTTTT.

The chain uses TRBV6-6 and TRBJ2-7; TRBD1 aligns across 9 bases. CDR3 length: 16 residues. V was clipped by 10 bases and J by 5 bases; unmatched bases: 18. Germline V lookup: CDR1 MNHNY, CDR2 SVGAGI (reference sequence). CDR3 coding DNA: TGTGCCATTAGATACTCTTTAGGGACAGGGTTCCACGAGCAGTACTTC. This gives the protein CAIRYSLGTGFHEQYF.

This chain links TRBV2 with TRBJ1-5; unclear D gene. Germline CDR1 and CDR2: SNHLY and FYNNEI. The CDR3 totals 16 residues. V lost 6 bases, J lost 4 bases, and 19 bases lay in between. The CDR3 DNA follows: TGTGCCAGCAGACGGGAAGCAGTAGTGGGGAATCAGCCCCAGCATTTT. Translated: CASRREAVVGNQPQHF.

This chain joins TRBV7-2 and TRBJ1-2; D gene unclear. V gave up 5 bases and J gave up 8 bases, with 24 bases separating them. This CDR3 is 16 amino acids long. Per the germline V gene, CDR1 is SGHTA and CDR2 is FQGNSA. The CDR3 DNA reads TGTGCCAGCAGCGTCCACAGACCCCGAAGCAGGTGGGGCTACACCTTC. It codes for CASSVHRPRSRWGYTF.

The rearrangement links TRBV2 to TRBJ1-5; D gene uncertain. Germline assignment: CDR1 SNHLY and CDR2 FYNNEI. This CDR3 has 15 amino acids. V was cut by 3 bases and J by 1 base, with 10 bases left in between. In DNA, the CDR3 is TGTGCCAGCAGTGATTTAGTCCCCAGCAATCAGCCCCAGCATTTT. Translation gives CASSDLVPSNQPQHF. The whole variable domain, remainder taken from reference TRBV2 and TRBJ1-5, is EPEVTQTPSHQVTQMGQEVILRCVPISNHLYFYWYRQILGQKVEFLVSFYNNEISEKSEIFDDQFSVERPDGSNFTLKIRSTKLEDSAMYFCASSDLVPSNQPQHFGDGTRLSIL.

The CDR3 DNA follows: TGTGCCAGCAGTTTACGAACGACAGTTTTATGGTCACCCCTCCACTTT. Residues: CASSLRTTVLWSPLHF. V is TRBV27 and J is TRBJ1-6; weak D call: TRBD1 (5 bases). The V and J ends lost 2 bases and 10 bases respectively, with 18 bases between them. The V gene's germline CDR1 is MNHEY and CDR2 SMNVEV (reference sequence). The CDR3 is 16 amino acids.

This clone was observed a single time. The chain has TRBV27 and TRBJ2-5; tentatively, D is TRBD2 (5 bases). V was shortened by 6 bases and J by 0 bases, with 5 bases between the two germline ends. The CDR3 consists of 12 residues. From germline, CDR1 is MNHEY and CDR2 SMNVEV (reference sequence). CDR3 bases: TGTGCCAGCAGCGGGGACCAAGAGACCCAGTACTTC. Its translation: CASSGDQETQYF.

V gene TRBV5-4 combines with J gene TRBJ2-1; D call uncertain. CDR3 size: 15 residues. Trimming took off 2 bases at V and 6 bases at J, with 15 bases between the two ends. Germline lookup yields CDR1 SGHNT and CDR2 YYREEE (reference sequence). CDR3 coding DNA: TGTGCCAGCAGCTTTACCGGGTCTCCGGTCAATGAGCAGTTCTTC. It encodes CASSFTGSPVNEQFF.

This chain connects TRBV10-3 to TRBJ2-7; TRBD2 agrees at 14 bases. This CDR3 region has 17 residues. V was clipped by 5 bases and J by 3 bases; unmatched bases: 9. In germline, CDR1 is ENHRY, CDR2 SYGVKD. The CDR3 sequence is CAISLGLAGGLIYEQYF. DNA of the CDR3: TGTGCCATCAGTCTCGGACTAGCGGGGGGCCTGATCTACGAGCAGTACTTC.

The chain joins TRBV2 to TRBJ1-1; the D gene is possibly TRBD1 (6 bases). The CDR3 consists of 14 residues. Trimming stripped 1 base from V and 10 bases from J, with 16 bases between. CDR1 and CDR2 from the germline V gene are SNHLY and FYNNEI. The chain's CDR3 is CASSEVQGPRVAFF. The CDR3 DNA reads as TGTGCCAGCAGTGAAGTTCAGGGGCCCAGGGTAGCTTTCTTT.

About this clone: At the DNA level, this CDR3 is encoded by other sequences in the same sample as well. The J gene is TRBJ1-6, the V gene TRBV5-1, with no clear D. CDR1 is SGHRS, CDR2 YFSETQ, per germline. The CDR3 sequence is 13 residues long. Trimming took 4 bases from V and 9 from J, leaving 11 bases between them. As DNA, the CDR3 is TGCGCCAGCAGCGAGGGAGCGGGTTCACCCCTCCACTTT. It yields the protein CASSEGAGSPLHF.

The chain links TRBV6-1 to TRBJ1-4, with TRBD1 matching over 7 bases. Germline CDR1 MNHNS, CDR2 SASEGT. The V segment lost 2 bases and the J segment 0 bases; nucleotides outside the gene matches: 12. The CDR3 extends over 19 amino acids. In DNA, the CDR3 is TGTGCCAGCAGTGAATTTACGCGGACAGGCCCCCCAACTAATGAAAAACTGTTTTTT. This sequence encodes CASSEFTRTGPPTNEKLFF.

The rearrangement joins TRBV4-1 to TRBJ1-4; unclear D gene. The germline V gene encodes CDR1 MGHRA and CDR2 YSYEKL. The CDR3 totals 16 residues. The V end was cut by 1 base, the J end by 6 bases, with 15 bases between. Here the CDR3 DNA reads TGCGCCAGCAGCCAAGCCCCCGGGTTGGAAGATGAAAAACTGTTTTTT. Encoded protein: CASSQAPGLEDEKLFF.

This chain uses TRBV30 with TRBJ2-7, with D possibly being TRBD2 (6 bases). This CDR3 spans 14 amino acids. Germline V CDR1 and CDR2: GTSNPN, SVGIG (reference sequence). The V and J ends lost 5 bases and 6 bases respectively, with 20 bases between them. The DNA of the CDR3 is TGTGCCTGGGTCAATCGTAGGGGACTGGGCGAGCAGTACTTC. As protein: CAWVNRRGLGEQYF.

This chain joins TRBV11-2 and TRBJ2-2; 10 nucleotides match TRBD2. The CDR3 sequence is 17 residues long. CDR1 SGHAT and CDR2 FQNNGV come from the germline V gene. V dropped 5 bases and J dropped 3; count of bases not matched to a gene: 9. In nucleotides, the CDR3 is TGTGCCAGCAGCGCGGATCTAGCGGGGGCGCACACCGGGGAGCTGTTTTTT. It specifies CASSADLAGAHTGELFF.